Following are 22 T cell receptor beta chains from one sample sequenced in a study of T-cell memory formation after mild COVID-19. Each CDR3 protein gets one entry after TCRdb re-called the 5' RACE reads with MiXCR. The profile shows 450,000 to 700,000 distinct CDR3 sequences, roughly 18% of them singletons. The sequencing sample was made of PBMCs or a T cell subset sorted from them (not recorded which). These receptors were collected from an adult woman who had mild COVID-19 (a few samples of this study predate the infection). Cell type and time point are not known.

A few counts support this clonotype. The CDR3 sequence: CASRSGGVSTDTQYF. CDR3 coding DNA: TGTGCCAGCAGAAGCGGGGGCGTCAGCACAGATACGCAGTATTTT. This sequence joins TRBV6-2 or TRBV6-3 and TRBJ2-3; 8 bases agree with TRBD2. V lost 6 bases to trimming and J lost 0 bases; unmatched junction nucleotides: 5. This CDR3 spans 15 amino acids. CDR1 and CDR2 (germline): MNHEY, SVGEGT.

The rearrangement joins TRBV7-9 to TRBJ1-1; possible D gene TRBD1, 6 bases. In germline, CDR1 is SEHNR, CDR2 FQNEAQ (reference sequence). The CDR3 is 15 residues long. The V end lost 5 bases, the J end lost 0 bases, and 13 bases lay between the germline ends. The chain's CDR3 is CASSAVDRMNTEAFF. In nucleotides, the CDR3 is TGTGCCAGCAGCGCTGTGGACAGAATGAACACTGAAGCTTTCTTT.

The genes are TRBV29-1 and TRBJ2-3; D is possibly TRBD2 (7 bases). Trimming took off 3 bases at V and 2 bases at J, with 12 bases between the two ends. The CDR3 has 14 amino acids. Germline V gene data show CDR1 as SQVTM and CDR2 as ANQGSEA. CDR3 nucleotides: TGCAGCGTTGAGGCGGGGGCGATCACAGATACGCAGTATTTT. Protein product: CSVEAGAITDTQYF.

This clonotype was found a few times. The rearrangement uses TRBV13 and TRBJ2-3; 12 nucleotides match TRBD2. Trimming took 6 bases from V and 2 from J; bases not matched to a gene: 3. Germline CDR1 is PRHDT and CDR2 is FYEKMQ (reference sequence). There are 15 residues in the CDR3. CDR3 sequence (DNA): TGTGCCAGCAGGGGACTAGCGGGTCTCACAGATACGCAGTATTTT. Translated, it gives CASRGLAGLTDTQYF.

This clonotype showed up many times. The J gene is TRBJ1-5, the V gene TRBV12-3 or TRBV12-4, with no clear D. V was pared by 3 bases and J by 5 bases, with 8 bases between. This CDR3 is built from 13 residues. The CDR3 reads CASSFLRDQPQHF. The CDR3 coding sequence is TGTGCCAGCAGTTTCCTCCGGGATCAGCCCCAGCATTTT.

This clonotype has a handful of counts. V gene TRBV2 combines with J gene TRBJ2-1, with D hard to call. V lost 3 bases and J lost 6, with 18 bases in between. The V gene's germline CDR1 is SNHLY and CDR2 FYNNEI. The CDR3 covers 16 residues. The CDR3 loop is CASSDSTIAGTNEQFF. The DNA for the CDR3 is TGTGCCAGCAGTGATTCTACTATCGCCGGCACCAATGAGCAGTTCTTC.

This clonotype was seen only a few times. This sequence joins TRBV7-2 and TRBJ2-7; the D gene is possibly TRBD2 (7 bases). The V gene lost 5 bases and the J gene lost 0 bases, with 17 bases spanning the gap. This CDR3 region has 16 residues. Germline CDR1 reads SGHTA; CDR2 reads FQGNSA. DNA for the CDR3: TGTGCCAGCAGCCCAAGTCGGGGGGCCCGCTCCTACGAGCAGTACTTC. This gives the protein CASSPSRGARSYEQYF.

This clonotype has more than one count but fewer than ten. The chain is built from TRBV6-5 and TRBJ2-1; 8 bases are shared with TRBD2. CDR3 length: 14 amino acids. V dropped 0 bases and J dropped 9; count of bases not matched to a gene: 4. In germline, CDR1 is MNHEY, CDR2 SVGAGI. The CDR3 sequence is CASSYSSGIAEQFF. The CDR3 DNA follows: TGTGCCAGCAGTTACTCTAGCGGGATAGCTGAGCAGTTCTTC.

The rearrangement uses TRBV9 and TRBJ1-5; 7 bases align to TRBD1. Germline V lookup: CDR1 SGDLS, CDR2 YYNGEE. The CDR3 has 14 residues. V shed 3 bases, J shed 11 bases, and the junction held 11 bases outside the gene matches. The CDR3 DNA reads as TGTGCCAGCAGCGAGCGGGACAGCCTCACGACCCAGCATTTT. Its translation: CASSERDSLTTQHF.

In this sample, this clonotype turned up many times. The chain employs TRBV12-3 or TRBV12-4 and TRBJ1-3; 8 nucleotides agree with TRBD1. V dropped 7 bases and J dropped 2; count of bases not matched to a gene: 7. This CDR3 has 15 residues. The CDR3: CASNPTGEAGNTIYF. The CDR3 coding sequence is TGTGCCAGCAACCCGACAGGGGAGGCTGGAAACACCATATATTTT.

This clonotype showed up just a few times. This chain connects TRBV12-3 or TRBV12-4 to TRBJ1-4, with D possibly TRBD1 on 5 matching bases. Between the trimmed V and J ends, which lost 3 bases and 2 bases, there was a span of 16 bases. This CDR3 contains 17 residues. The CDR3 DNA sequence: TGTGCCAGCAGTTTGGGTCCTGACAGATCTACTAATGAAAAACTGTTTTTT. This sequence encodes CASSLGPDRSTNEKLFF.

This chain links TRBV11-3 with TRBJ2-3, with 8 bases lining up with TRBD2. This CDR3 is 14 amino acids long. V shed 5 bases and J 5 bases; nucleotides not matched to a gene: 6. Germline V lookup: CDR1 SGHNT, CDR2 YENEEA. The CDR3 sequence is CASSDSGNLDTQYF. Written as DNA, the CDR3 is TGTGCCAGCAGCGATAGCGGGAATTTAGATACGCAGTATTTT.

This clonotype was picked up many times. V and J are TRBV3-1 and TRBJ1-2; perhaps TRBD1 as D (5 bases). Germline lookup yields CDR1 LGHDT and CDR2 YNNKEL (reference sequence). This CDR3 comprises 14 residues. The ends were cut back, 2 bases at V and 3 bases at J, with 10 bases in the middle. The CDR3 here is CASSQYSRDYGYTF. The CDR3 coding sequence is TGTGCCAGCAGCCAATACAGCAGGGACTATGGCTACACCTTC.

This clonotype was found a few times. The J gene is TRBJ2-5, the V gene TRBV29-1, with 8 nucleotides matching TRBD1. This CDR3 has 13 amino acids. The ends lost 7 bases at V and 4 bases at J; junction bases unmatched: 8. CDR1 is SQVTM and CDR2 is ANQGSEA in the germline V gene. Written as DNA, the CDR3 is TGCAGCGGAATCCCCCAGGGGGCAGAGACCCAGTACTTC. Translation gives CSGIPQGAETQYF.

This clonotype was seen a handful of times. V usage is TRBV4-3 and J usage is TRBJ1-3, with 9 bases matching TRBD1. The J segment lost 0 bases and the V segment lost 4 bases, leaving 10 bases of the junction unmatched. The germline gives CDR1 LGHNA, CDR2 YSLEER. This CDR3 contains 18 residues. The DNA of the CDR3 is TGCGCCAGCAGCCCGGGAGGGACAGGGATCGTCTCTGGAAACACCATATATTTT. The encoded protein is CASSPGGTGIVSGNTIYF.

V gene TRBV4-3 combines with J gene TRBJ1-2, with a possible D match to TRBD1 (5 bases). CDR1 is LGHNA and CDR2 is YSLEER in the germline V gene. The V gene lost 0 bases and the J gene lost 8 bases, with 22 bases spanning the gap. The CDR3 has 17 residues. The CDR3 region is CASSQDQGSGGSRGYTF. As DNA, the CDR3 is TGCGCCAGCAGCCAAGATCAGGGATCGGGGGGGAGTCGCGGCTACACCTTC.

The sample holds a few counts of this clonotype. The genes are TRBV7-9 and TRBJ2-7; the match to TRBD2 covers 8 bases. The CDR3 has 13 amino acids. Germline lookup yields CDR1 SEHNR and CDR2 FQNEAQ (reference sequence). Losses at the gene ends were 6 bases for V and 5 bases for J; bases not matched to a gene: 6. CDR3: CASSPGLVDEQYF. In DNA, the CDR3 is TGTGCCAGCAGTCCGGGACTAGTTGACGAGCAGTACTTC.

This clonotype was seen at least ten times. J is TRBJ2-7 and V is TRBV14, with TRBD1 identical over 10 bases. Germline V lookup: CDR1 SGHDN, CDR2 FVKESK. The CDR3 covers 16 residues. V trimming: 0 bases; J trimming: 12 bases; junction bases outside the gene matches: 14. CDR3 sequence reads: CASSQELGQGRPVRYF. CDR3 DNA sequence: TGTGCCAGCAGCCAAGAATTGGGACAGGGGCGTCCTGTACGGTACTTC.

This clonotype was counted only a few times. V and J are TRBV7-9 and TRBJ1-5; 10 positions match TRBD1. J lost 2 bases, V lost 4 bases, and 2 bases had no gene match. In germline, CDR1 is SEHNR, CDR2 FQNEAQ (reference sequence). The CDR3 contains 15 residues. The CDR3 sequence: CASSWDRGGNQPQHF. The CDR3 region has the DNA TGTGCCAGCAGCTGGGACAGGGGCGGCAATCAGCCCCAGCATTTT.

This clonotype came up once. The genes are TRBV12-3 or TRBV12-4 and TRBJ2-7, with 11 bases identical to TRBD1. With 6 bases clipped from V and 5 bases from J, the junction kept 6 bases outside the gene matches. The CDR3 contains 14 residues. The chain's CDR3 is CASRFGQGAHEQYF. DNA of the CDR3: TGTGCCAGCAGATTCGGACAGGGGGCCCACGAGCAGTACTTC.

V usage is TRBV18 and J usage is TRBJ2-7; TRBD2 might be the D (5 bases). The ends were cut back, 3 bases at V and 3 bases at J, with 9 bases in the middle. This CDR3 contains 13 residues. Per the germline V gene, CDR1 is KGHSH and CDR2 is LQKENI. CDR3 protein: CASSPSLDYEQYF. Here the CDR3 DNA reads TGTGCCAGCTCACCGTCACTAGACTACGAGCAGTACTTC.

There are a few counts of this clonotype. This chain links TRBV12-3 or TRBV12-4 with TRBJ2-7, with TRBD1 identical over 7 bases. J was trimmed by 4 bases and V by 6 bases; bases with no gene match: 6. The CDR3 runs 13 residues. CDR3 loop: CASRPTGVYEQYF. CDR3 DNA: TGTGCCAGCAGACCTACAGGGGTTTACGAGCAGTACTTC.